This is a list of T cell receptor beta chains from one sample in a study of shared clonotypes between healthy human individuals. Assay: immunoSEQ multiplex PCR; the TCRdb copy retains only in-frame clones and omits some. The data hold about 680,000 clones, with just over 90% observed a single time. Sequenced: naive CD8+ T cells sorted from blood. The receptor set was obtained from a man aged 25 to 45 in good health. CDR3s include the opening cysteine and the closing phenylalanine or tryptophan. The D gene is left open where the match is weak. The size field is filled for only some rows; it gives once, few, many or a size class.

TRBD2,-,TRBJ2-7,TRBV11-1,CASSFSGTLLYEQYF,TGTGCCAGCAGCTTTAGCGGGACCCTTTTGTACGAGCAGTACTTC
TRBD1,-,TRBJ2-7,TRBV6-4,CASSAEGQGSYEQYF,TGTGCCAGCAGTGCCGAGGGACAGGGGTCCTACGAGCAGTACTTC
-,-,TRBJ2-1,TRBV28,CASRGSLKTGGAVYNEQFF,TGTGCCAGCAGGGGGAGCCTTAAGACCGGGGGAGCGGTCTACAATGAGCAGTTCTTC
TRBD1,-,TRBJ2-7,TRBV9,CASSTRTGGHEQYF,TGTGCCAGCAGCACCCGGACAGGGGGCCACGAGCAGTACTTC
-,once,TRBJ2-7,TRBV27,CASSTGRQGAYEQYF,TGTGCCAGCAGTACTGGGAGGCAGGGGGCCTACGAGCAGTACTTC
TRBD2,-,TRBJ2-7,TRBV29-1,CSVEGASGEYEQYF,TGCAGCGTTGAAGGGGCTAGCGGAGAGTACGAGCAGTACTTC
-,-,TRBJ2-5,TRBV21-1,CASSKALRQGRETQYF,TGTGCCAGCAGCAAAGCGCTACGACAGGGGAGGGAGACCCAGTACTTC
-,few,TRBJ2-2,TRBV7-9,CASSLFDETGELFF,TGTGCCAGCAGCTTATTCGACGAAACCGGGGAGCTGTTTTTT
TRBD2,-,TRBJ2-3,TRBV6-1,CASSEVGTTSHTQYF,TGTGCCAGCAGTGAAGTTGGGACTACCTCTCATACGCAGTATTTT
-,-,TRBJ1-2,TRBV28,CASRPPDDASGYTF,TGTGCCAGCAGGCCTCCGGACGATGCGTCTGGCTACACCTTC
TRBD2,-,TRBJ2-3,TRBV9,CASYRGGSPDTQYF,TGTGCCAGCTATCGTGGCGGGAGCCCAGATACGCAGTATTTT
-,-,TRBJ2-7,TRBV5-8,CASSLGAPGAAEYEQYF,TGTGCCAGCAGCTTGGGGGCCCCGGGGGCCGCCGAGTACGAGCAGTACTTC
-,-,TRBJ1-5,TRBV27,CASSPWRSNQPQHF,TGTGCCAGCAGTCCCTGGCGGTCTAATCAGCCCCAGCATTTT
TRBD1,-,TRBJ2-7,TRBV11-2,CASSGTGGVQSSYEQYF,TGTGCCAGCAGCGGGACAGGGGGCGTCCAGAGCTCCTACGAGCAGTACTTC